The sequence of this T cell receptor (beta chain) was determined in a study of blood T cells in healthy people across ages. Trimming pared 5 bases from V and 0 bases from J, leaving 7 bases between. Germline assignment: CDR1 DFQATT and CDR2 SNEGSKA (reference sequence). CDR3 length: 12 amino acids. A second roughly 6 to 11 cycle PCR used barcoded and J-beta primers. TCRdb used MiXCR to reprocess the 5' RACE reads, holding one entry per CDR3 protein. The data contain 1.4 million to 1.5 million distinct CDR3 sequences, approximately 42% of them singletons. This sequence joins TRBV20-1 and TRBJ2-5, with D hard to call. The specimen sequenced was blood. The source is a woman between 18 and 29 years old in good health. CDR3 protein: CSAPKYQETQYF. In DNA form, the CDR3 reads TGCAGTGCTCCAAAGTACCAAGAGACCCAGTACTTC.